This T cell receptor (beta chain) was captured by sequencing in a study of T cell changes during pregnancy in multiple sclerosis. The table lists this clone with a count of one. Method: immunoSEQ multiplex PCR; TCRdb's copy keeps in-frame clones and lacks some. The table has about 46,000 clones, 93% seen once; the top ten hold 3.9%. Sequencing used CD8+ T cells from peripheral blood mononuclear cells, obtained after pregnancy. This receptor was obtained from a female donor with multiple sclerosis, enrolled in a pregnancy study.

The CDR3 region has the DNA TGTGCCAGCAGCTCAGCGGGGGGGATCACAGATACGCAGTATTTT. Translating it yields CASSSAGGITDTQYF. The chain recombines TRBV13 with TRBJ2-3, with 10 bases fitting TRBD2. There are 15 residues in the CDR3. The V gene end was trimmed by 4 bases and the J gene end by 2 bases; junction bases not matched to a gene: 3. Germline lookup yields CDR1 PRHDT and CDR2 FYEKMQ (reference sequence). The whole variable domain, filled in from reference TRBV13 and TRBJ2-3, reads AAGVIQSPRHLIKEKRETATLKCYPIPRHDTVYWYQQGPGQDPQFLISFYEKMQSDKGSIPDRFSAQQFSDYHSELNMSSLELGDSALYFCASSSAGGITDTQYFGPGTRLTVL.